This T cell receptor (beta chain) originates from a study of cytomegalovirus exposure and HLA in healthy donors. Whole-study findings and limits: Roughly uniform depth of sequencing across donors was assumed in presence/absence analyses. The sole available immune exposure information was CMV serostatus.

The germline CDR1 and CDR2 sequences are SQVTM and ANQGSEA. This CDR3 contains 13 residues. It was with 60 Vbeta and 13 Jbeta primers that the PCR ran. Generated by immunoSEQ multiplex PCR, the TCRdb table keeps only in-frame clones and is missing some. The sample yields around 14,000 clones, roughly 60% seen once. This clone was detected only a few times. What it binds is unknown. A junction end diverges from the germline sequence, so it may reflect a read error. The sequenced sample consisted of PBMCs. This clonotype was sampled from a woman between 50 and 59 years old in good health and CMV-seropositive. This sequence joins TRBV29-1 and TRBJ1-4, with D possibly matching TRBD1 (5 bases). The CDR3 nucleotides are TGCAGCGTCGAAGGAGGGACTGGTGAAAAACTGTTTTTT. Its translation: CSVEGGTGEKLFF. Using reference TRBV29-1 and TRBJ1-4 for the parts outside the CDR3, the full variable domain is SAVISQKPSRDICQRGTSLTIQCQVDSQVTMMFWYRQQPGQSLTLIATANQGSEATYESGFVIDKFPISRPNLTFSTLTVSNMSPEDSSIYLCSVEGGTGEKLFFGSGTQLSVL.